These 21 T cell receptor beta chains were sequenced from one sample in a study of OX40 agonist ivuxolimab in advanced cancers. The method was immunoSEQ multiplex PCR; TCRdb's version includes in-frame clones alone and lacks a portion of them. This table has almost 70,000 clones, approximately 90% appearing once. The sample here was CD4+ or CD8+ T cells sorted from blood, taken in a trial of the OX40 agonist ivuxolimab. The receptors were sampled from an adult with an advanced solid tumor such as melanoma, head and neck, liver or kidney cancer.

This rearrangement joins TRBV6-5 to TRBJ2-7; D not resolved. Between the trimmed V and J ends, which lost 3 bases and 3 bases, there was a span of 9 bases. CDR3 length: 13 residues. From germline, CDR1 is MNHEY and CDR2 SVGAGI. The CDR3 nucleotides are TGTGCCAGCAGTTATTATGGGCTCTACGAGCAGTACTTC. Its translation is CASSYYGLYEQYF.

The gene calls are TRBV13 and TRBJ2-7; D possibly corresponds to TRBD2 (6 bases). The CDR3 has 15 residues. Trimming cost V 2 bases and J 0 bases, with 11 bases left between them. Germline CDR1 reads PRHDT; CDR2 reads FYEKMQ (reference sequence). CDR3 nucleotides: TGTGCCAGCAGCTTACGGGGGACTGCCTCCTACGAGCAGTACTTC. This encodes CASSLRGTASYEQYF.

DNA of the CDR3: TGTGCCAGCAGCGTAGGGGTGGGAGCAGAGACCCAGTACTTC. It encodes CASSVGVGAETQYF. The rearrangement joins TRBV9 to TRBJ2-5, with a weak D call TRBD2 (5 bases). The CDR3 covers 14 residues. The V and J ends lost 0 bases and 4 bases respectively, with 10 bases between them. CDR1 and CDR2 (germline): SGDLS, YYNGEE.

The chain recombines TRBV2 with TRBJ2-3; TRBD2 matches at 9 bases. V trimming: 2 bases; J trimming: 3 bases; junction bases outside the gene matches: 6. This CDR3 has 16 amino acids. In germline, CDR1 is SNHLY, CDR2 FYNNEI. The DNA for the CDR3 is TGTGCCAGCAGTGAATGGCCTAGCGGGAAAACAGATACGCAGTATTTT. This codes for CASSEWPSGKTDTQYF.

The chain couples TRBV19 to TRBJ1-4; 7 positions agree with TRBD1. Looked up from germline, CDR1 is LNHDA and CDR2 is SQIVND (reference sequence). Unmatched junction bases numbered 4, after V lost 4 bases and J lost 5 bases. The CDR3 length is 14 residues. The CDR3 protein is CASSTQGPNEKLFF. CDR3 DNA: TGTGCCAGTAGTACACAGGGGCCGAATGAAAAACTGTTTTTT.

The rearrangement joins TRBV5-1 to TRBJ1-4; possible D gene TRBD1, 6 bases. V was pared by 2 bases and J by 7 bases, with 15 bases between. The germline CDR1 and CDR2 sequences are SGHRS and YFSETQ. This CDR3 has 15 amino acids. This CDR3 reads CASSLNKGGPEKLFF. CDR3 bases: TGCGCCAGCAGCTTAAATAAGGGGGGTCCTGAAAAACTGTTTTTT.

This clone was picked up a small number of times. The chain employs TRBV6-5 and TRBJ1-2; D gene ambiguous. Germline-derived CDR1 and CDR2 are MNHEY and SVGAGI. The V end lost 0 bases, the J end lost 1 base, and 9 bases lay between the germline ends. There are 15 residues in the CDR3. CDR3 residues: CASSYSGNNNYGYTF. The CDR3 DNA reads TGTGCCAGCAGTTACTCAGGGAATAATAACTATGGCTACACCTTC.

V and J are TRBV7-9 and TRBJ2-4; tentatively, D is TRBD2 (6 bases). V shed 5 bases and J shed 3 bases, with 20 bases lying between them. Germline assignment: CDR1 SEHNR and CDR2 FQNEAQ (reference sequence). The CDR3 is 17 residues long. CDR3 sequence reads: CASSPPAGNVVKNIQYF. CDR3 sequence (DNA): TGTGCCAGCAGCCCCCCCGCGGGGAACGTGGTCAAAAACATTCAGTACTTC.

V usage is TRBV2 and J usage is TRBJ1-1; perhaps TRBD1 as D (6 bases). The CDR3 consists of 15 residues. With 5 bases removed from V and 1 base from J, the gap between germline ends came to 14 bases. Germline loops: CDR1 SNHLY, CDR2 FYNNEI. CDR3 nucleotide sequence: TGTGCCAGCAGTCTCCGAGGACAGCCGAACACTGAAGCTTTCTTT. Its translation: CASSLRGQPNTEAFF.

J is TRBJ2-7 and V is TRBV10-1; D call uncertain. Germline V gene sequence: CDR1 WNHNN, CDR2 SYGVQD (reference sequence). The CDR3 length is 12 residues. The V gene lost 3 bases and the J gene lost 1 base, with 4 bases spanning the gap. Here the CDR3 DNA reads TGCGCCAGCAGTGACTGGTCCTACGAGCAGTACTTC. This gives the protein CASSDWSYEQYF.

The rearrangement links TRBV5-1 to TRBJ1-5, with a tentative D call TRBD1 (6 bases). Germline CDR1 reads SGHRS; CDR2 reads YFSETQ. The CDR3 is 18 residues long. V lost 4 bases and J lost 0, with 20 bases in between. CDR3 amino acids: CASSTPFDRKYSNQPQHF. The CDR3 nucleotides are TGCGCCAGCAGCACGCCCTTTGACAGGAAATATAGCAATCAGCCCCAGCATTTT.

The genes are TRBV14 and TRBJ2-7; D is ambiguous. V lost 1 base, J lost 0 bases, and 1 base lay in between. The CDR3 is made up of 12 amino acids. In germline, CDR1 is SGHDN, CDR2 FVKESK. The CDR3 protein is CASSQVSYEQYF. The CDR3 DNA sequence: TGTGCCAGCAGCCAAGTCTCCTACGAGCAGTACTTC.

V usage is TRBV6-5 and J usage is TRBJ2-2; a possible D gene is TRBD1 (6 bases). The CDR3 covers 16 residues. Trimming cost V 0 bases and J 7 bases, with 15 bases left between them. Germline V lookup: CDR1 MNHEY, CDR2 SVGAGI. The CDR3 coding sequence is TGTGCCAGCAGTTACTCGACAGTGGGGGCGGGCGGGGAGCTGTTTTTT. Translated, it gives CASSYSTVGAGGELFF.

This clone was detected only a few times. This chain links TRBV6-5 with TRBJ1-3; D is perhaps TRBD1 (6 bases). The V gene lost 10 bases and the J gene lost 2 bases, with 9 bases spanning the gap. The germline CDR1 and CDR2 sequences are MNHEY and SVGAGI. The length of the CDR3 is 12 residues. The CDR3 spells CATQGTGNTIYF. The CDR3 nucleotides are TGTGCCACCCAGGGGACTGGAAACACCATATATTTT.

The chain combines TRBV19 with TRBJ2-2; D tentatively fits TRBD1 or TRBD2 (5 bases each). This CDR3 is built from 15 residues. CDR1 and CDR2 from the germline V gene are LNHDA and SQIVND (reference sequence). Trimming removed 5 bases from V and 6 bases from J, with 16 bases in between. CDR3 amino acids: CASSALGGVSGELFF. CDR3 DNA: TGTGCCAGTAGTGCCCTTGGGGGAGTTTCCGGGGAGCTGTTTTTT.

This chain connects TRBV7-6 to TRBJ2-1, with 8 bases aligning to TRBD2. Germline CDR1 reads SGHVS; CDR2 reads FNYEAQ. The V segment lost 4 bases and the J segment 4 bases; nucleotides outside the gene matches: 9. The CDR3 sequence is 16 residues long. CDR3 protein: CASSSPATSAYNEQFF. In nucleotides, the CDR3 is TGTGCCAGCAGCTCCCCGGCGACTAGCGCTTACAATGAGCAGTTCTTC.

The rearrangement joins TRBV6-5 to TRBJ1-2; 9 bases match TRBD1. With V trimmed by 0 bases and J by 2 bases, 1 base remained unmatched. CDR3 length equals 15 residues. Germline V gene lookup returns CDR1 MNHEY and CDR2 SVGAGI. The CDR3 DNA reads TGTGCCAGCAGTTACTCGACAGGGGGGAACTATGGCTACACCTTC. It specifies CASSYSTGGNYGYTF.

The DNA for the CDR3 is TGCAGTGCTAGAGCAACAGGTGAAGCTTTCTTT. Residues: CSARATGEAFF. J is TRBJ1-1 and V is TRBV20-1; maybe TRBD1 (5 bases). The CDR3 is 11 amino acids. Germline V gene data show CDR1 as DFQATT and CDR2 as SNEGSKA (reference sequence). V dropped 1 base and J dropped 7 bases, with 7 bases sitting between them.

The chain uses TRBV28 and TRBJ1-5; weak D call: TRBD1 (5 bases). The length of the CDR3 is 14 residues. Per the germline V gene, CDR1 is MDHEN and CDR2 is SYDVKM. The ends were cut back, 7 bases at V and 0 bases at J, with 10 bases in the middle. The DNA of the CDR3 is TGTGCCAGCACGGGACGGTATAGCAATCAGCCCCAGCATTTT. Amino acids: CASTGRYSNQPQHF.

This CDR3 reads CASSYLVGLAIYEQYF. CDR3 nucleotides: TGTGCCAGCAGTTACCTTGTAGGACTAGCGATATACGAGCAGTACTTC. The genes are TRBV6-5 and TRBJ2-7; TRBD2 agrees at 9 bases. The CDR3 extends over 16 amino acids. With V trimmed by 2 bases and J by 4 bases, 9 bases remained unmatched. CDR1 is MNHEY, CDR2 SVGAGI, per germline.

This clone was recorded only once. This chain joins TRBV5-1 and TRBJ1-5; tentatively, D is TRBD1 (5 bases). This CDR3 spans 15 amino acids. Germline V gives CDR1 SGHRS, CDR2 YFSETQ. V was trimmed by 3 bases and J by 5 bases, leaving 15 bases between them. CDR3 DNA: TGCGCCAGCAGCTACTACGGGGGTCGTGATCAGCCCCAGCATTTT. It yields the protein CASSYYGGRDQPQHF. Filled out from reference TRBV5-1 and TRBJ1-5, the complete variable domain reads KAGVTQTPRYLIKTRGQQVTLSCSPISGHRSVSWYQQTPGQGLQFLFEYFSETQRNKGNFPGRFSGRQFSNSRSEMNVSTLELGDSALYLCASSYYGGRDQPQHFGDGTRLSIL.